Listed here is a single TCR beta chain. This clonotype was seen many times. Its specific antigen is unknown. No base quality information exists; no much larger clone differs at one position. These data come from a study of response to subunit inactivated influenza vaccine (dated by TCRdb to the late 2010s). As for the study more broadly: Deep quantitative profiling of the T cell receptor repertoire was used in the study to follow responses to a trivalent subunit inactivated influenza vaccine. What the study reported, not specific to this receptor: The authors proposed that each seasonal influenza vaccination may bring in only a limited number of new T cells.

Library creation used RT-PCR. Sequencing took place on an Illumina HiSeq 2500. The public sequencing data were trimmed at Q25 with fastp and processed into clonotypes with MiXCR by TCRdb, which kept only in-frame beta chains. Records with the same CDR3 protein are collapsed into one entry carrying the most frequent genes and DNA. This sample is represented by under 950,000 distinct CDR3 sequences; about 20% of them were singletons. Of the sample, roughly a tenth is held by the ten largest clones. CDR1 and CDR2, per the germline V gene, are ENHRY and SYGVKD. The germline V end is reduced by 4 bases and the J end by 1 base; junction bases left unmatched: 4. The cysteine opens and the phenylalanine closes a CDR3 of 15 amino acids. Only CDR3 DNA remains: 45 bases, in frame from the first base.

The sequence derives from a man in his fifties or sixties who received an inactivated influenza vaccine. Donor details come from another sample of the same person, matched by shared clones. Recombination joined TRBV10-3 with TRBJ1-1; the central 9 bases match TRBD1. The sequenced sample was PBMCs from blood, obtained 5 days after vaccination. The CDR3: CAISVGTGRNTEAFF. The DNA reads as follows: TGTGCCATCAGTGTTGGGACAGGGAGGAACACTGAAGCTTTCTTT.